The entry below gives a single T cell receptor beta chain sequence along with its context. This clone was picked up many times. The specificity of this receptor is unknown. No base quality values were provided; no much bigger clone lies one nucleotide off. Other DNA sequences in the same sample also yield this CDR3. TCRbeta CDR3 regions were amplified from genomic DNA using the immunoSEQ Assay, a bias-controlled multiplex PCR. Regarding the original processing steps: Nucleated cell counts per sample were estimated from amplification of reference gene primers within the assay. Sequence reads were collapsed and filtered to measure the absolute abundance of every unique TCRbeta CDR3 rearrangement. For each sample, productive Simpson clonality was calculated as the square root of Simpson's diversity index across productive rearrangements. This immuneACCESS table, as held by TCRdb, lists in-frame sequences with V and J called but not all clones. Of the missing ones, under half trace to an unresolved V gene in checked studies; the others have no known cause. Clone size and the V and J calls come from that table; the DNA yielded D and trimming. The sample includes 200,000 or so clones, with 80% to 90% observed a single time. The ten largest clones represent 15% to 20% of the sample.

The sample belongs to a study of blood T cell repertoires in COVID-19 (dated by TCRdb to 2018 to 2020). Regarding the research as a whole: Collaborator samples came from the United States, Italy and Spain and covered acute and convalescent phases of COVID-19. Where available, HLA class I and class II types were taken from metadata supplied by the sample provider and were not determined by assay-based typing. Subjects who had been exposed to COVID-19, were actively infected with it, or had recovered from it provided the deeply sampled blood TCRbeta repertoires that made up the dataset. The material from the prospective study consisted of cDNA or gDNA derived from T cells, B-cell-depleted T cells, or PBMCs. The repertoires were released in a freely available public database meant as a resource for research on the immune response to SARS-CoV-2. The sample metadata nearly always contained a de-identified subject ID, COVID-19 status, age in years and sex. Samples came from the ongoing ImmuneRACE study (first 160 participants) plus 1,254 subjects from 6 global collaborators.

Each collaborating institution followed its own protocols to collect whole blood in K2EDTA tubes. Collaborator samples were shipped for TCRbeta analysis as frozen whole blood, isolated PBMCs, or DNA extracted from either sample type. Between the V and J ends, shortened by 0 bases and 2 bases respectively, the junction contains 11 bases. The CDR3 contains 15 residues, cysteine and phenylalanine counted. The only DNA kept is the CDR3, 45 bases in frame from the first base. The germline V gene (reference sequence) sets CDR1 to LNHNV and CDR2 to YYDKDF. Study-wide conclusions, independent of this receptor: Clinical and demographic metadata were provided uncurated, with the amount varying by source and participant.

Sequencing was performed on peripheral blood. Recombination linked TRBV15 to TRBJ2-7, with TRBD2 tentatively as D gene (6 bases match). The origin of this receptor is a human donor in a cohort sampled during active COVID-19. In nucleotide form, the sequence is TGTGCCACCAGCAGAGACGATAGCGGAACCTACGAGCAGTACTTC. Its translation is CATSRDDSGTYEQYF.